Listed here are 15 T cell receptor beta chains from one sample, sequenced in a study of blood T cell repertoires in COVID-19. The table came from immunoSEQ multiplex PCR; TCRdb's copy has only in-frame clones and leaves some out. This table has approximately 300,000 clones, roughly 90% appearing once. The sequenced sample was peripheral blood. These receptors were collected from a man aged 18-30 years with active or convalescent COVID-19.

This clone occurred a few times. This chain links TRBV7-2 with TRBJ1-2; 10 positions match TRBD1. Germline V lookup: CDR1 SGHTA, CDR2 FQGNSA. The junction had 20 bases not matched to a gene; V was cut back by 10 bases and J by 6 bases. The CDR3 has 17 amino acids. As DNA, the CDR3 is TGTGCCACCAAACCGGGCCCCGGGACAGGGGTGAGAAATGGCTACACCTTC. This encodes CATKPGPGTGVRNGYTF.

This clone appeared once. CDR3 coding DNA: TGTGCCAGCACCCACGGGGGATCGAGCACCGGGGAGCTGTTTTTT. Protein sequence: CASTHGGSSTGELFF. The V call is TRBV28, the J call TRBJ2-2; tentatively, D is TRBD2 (6 bases). The V gene lost 7 bases and the J gene lost 4 bases, with 16 bases spanning the gap. CDR3 length equals 15 residues. The germline V gene has CDR1 MDHEN and CDR2 SYDVKM.

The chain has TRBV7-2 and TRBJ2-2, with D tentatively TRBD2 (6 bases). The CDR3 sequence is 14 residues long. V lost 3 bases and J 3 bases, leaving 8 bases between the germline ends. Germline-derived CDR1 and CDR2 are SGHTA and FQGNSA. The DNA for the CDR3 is TGTGCCAGCAGCTTTCAGCGGGACACCGGGGAGCTGTTTTTT. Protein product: CASSFQRDTGELFF.

This CDR3 is CASSPPLADTQYF. CDR3 nucleotide sequence: TGTGCCAGCAGTCCCCCCTTAGCAGATACGCAGTATTTT. The V gene is TRBV28, the J gene TRBJ2-3, with D unclear. Germline V gene sequence: CDR1 MDHEN, CDR2 SYDVKM. The V and J ends lost 5 bases and 4 bases respectively, with 10 bases between them. CDR3 length: 13 amino acids.

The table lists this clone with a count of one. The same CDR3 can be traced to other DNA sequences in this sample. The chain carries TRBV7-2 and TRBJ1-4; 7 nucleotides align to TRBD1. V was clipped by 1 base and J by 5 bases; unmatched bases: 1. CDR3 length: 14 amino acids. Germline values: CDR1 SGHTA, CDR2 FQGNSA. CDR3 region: CASSLDRGNEKLFF. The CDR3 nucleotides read TGTGCCAGCAGCTTAGACAGGGGAAATGAAAAACTGTTTTTT.

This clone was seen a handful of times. The CDR3 loop reads CASNQGLQGYWGYTF. CDR3 nucleotides: TGTGCCAGCAACCAGGGCCTGCAGGGCTATTGGGGCTACACCTTC. J is TRBJ1-2 and V is TRBV14, with a tentative D call TRBD1 (5 bases). CDR3 length: 15 residues. Per the germline V gene, CDR1 is SGHDN and CDR2 is FVKESK. Trimming stripped 7 bases from V and 8 bases from J, with 23 bases between.

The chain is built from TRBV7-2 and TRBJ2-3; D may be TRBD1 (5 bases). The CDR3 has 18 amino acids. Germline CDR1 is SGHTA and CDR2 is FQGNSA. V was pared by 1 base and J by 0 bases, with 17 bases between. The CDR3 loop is CASSLVSVFRQSTDTQYF. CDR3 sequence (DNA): TGTGCCAGCAGCTTAGTCTCCGTCTTCAGACAGAGCACAGATACGCAGTATTTT.

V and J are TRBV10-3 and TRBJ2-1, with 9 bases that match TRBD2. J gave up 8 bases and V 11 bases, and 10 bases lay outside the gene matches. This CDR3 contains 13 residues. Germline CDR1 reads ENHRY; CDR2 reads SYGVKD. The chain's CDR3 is CAGASGESDEQFF. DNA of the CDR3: TGTGCCGGAGCTAGCGGGGAATCTGATGAGCAGTTCTTC.

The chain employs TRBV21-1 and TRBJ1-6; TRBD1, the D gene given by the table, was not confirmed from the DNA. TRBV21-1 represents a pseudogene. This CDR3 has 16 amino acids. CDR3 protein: CASMEGASSYNSPLHF. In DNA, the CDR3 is TGTGCCAGCATGGAAGGGGCAAGCTCCTATAATTCACCCCTCCACTTT.

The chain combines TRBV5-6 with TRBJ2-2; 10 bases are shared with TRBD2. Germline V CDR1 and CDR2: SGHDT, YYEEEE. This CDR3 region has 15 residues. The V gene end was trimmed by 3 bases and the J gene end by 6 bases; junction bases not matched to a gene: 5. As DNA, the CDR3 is TGTGCCAGCAGCTCCCTAGCGGGAGTCCCCGGGGAGCTGTTTTTT. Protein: CASSSLAGVPGELFF.

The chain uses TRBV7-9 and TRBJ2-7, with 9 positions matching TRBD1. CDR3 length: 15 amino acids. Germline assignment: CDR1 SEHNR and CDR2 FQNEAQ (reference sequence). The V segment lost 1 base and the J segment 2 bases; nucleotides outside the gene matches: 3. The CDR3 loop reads CASSLVGDRAYEQYF. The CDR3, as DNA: TGTGCCAGCAGCTTAGTTGGGGACAGGGCCTACGAGCAGTACTTC.

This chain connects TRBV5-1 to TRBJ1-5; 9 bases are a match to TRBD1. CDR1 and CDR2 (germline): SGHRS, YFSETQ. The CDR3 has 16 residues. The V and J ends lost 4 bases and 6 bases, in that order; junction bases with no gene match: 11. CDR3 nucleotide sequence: TGCGCCAGCAGCGCCGGGACAGGGAGTCTGGCTCAGCCCCAGCATTTT. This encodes CASSAGTGSLAQPQHF.

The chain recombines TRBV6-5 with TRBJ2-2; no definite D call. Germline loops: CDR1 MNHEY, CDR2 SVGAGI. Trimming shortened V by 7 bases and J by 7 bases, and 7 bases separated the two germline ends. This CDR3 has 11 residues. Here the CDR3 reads CASNGGGELFF. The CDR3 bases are TGTGCCAGCAACGGTGGCGGGGAGCTGTTTTTT.

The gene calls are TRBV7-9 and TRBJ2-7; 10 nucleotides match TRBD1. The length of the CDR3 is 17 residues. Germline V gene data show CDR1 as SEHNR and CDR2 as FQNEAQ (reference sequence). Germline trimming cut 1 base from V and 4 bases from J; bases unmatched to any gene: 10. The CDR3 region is CASSLVFGDRGTYEQYF. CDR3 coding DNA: TGTGCCAGCAGCTTAGTCTTCGGGGACAGGGGCACTTACGAGCAGTACTTC.

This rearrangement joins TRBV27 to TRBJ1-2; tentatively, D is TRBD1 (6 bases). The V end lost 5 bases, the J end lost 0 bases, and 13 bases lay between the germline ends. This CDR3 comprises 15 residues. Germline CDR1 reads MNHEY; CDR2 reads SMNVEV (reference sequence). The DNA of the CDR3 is TGTGCCAGCAGTCCTCGGACAGCTTCTAACTATGGCTACACCTTC. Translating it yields CASSPRTASNYGYTF.